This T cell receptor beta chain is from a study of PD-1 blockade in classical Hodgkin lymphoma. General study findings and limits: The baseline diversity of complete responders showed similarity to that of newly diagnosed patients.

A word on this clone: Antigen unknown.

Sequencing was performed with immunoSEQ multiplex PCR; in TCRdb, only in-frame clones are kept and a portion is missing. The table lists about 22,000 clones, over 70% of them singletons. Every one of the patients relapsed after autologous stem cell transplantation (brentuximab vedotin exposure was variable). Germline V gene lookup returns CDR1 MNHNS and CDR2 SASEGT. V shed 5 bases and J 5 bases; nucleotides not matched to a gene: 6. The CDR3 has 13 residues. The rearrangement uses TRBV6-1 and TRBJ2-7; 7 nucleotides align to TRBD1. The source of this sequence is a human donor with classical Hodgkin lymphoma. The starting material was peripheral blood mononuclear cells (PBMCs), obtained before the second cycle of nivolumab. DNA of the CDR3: TGTGCCAGCAGTACGGGACAGACGAACGAGCAGTACTTC. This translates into CASSTGQTNEQYF.